A selection of T cell receptor beta chains follows, all from one sample in a study of CD8+ T cells in alopecia areata. This table comes from immunoSEQ multiplex PCR, and its TCRdb copy is limited to in-frame clones, with some not included. The sample lists 150,000 to 200,000 clones, about 54% occurring once. Material: CD4+ T cells sorted from blood, obtained between weeks 55 and 65, from a patient treated with tofacitinib. These receptor sequences come from a human donor with alopecia areata. Each CDR3 is given with its conserved first and last residue. Each record gives: CDR3 DNA, CDR3 protein, J gene, clone size, V gene, D gene. D genes are given only for firm matches. Some rows mark clone size as missing; the rest say once, few, many or name a class of expanded clone.

TGCGCCAGCAGTCAATTTCGGCGCTATACGCAGTATTTT CASSQFRRYTQYF TRBJ2-3 NA TRBV23-1 NA
TGTGCCAGCAGCTTTCGGGACAAAGGGGCTGAAGCTTTCTTT CASSFRDKGAEAFF TRBJ1-1 NA TRBV7-9 NA
TGCACCAGCAGCCAGCAAACGGGGAATGAGCAGTTCTTC CTSSQQTGNEQFF TRBJ2-1 NA TRBV1 NA
TGTGCCAGTTATACAGAAACTAACACTGAAGCTTTCTTT CASYTETNTEAFF TRBJ1-1 NA TRBV2 NA
TGTGCCAGCAGATCAGGGGGTCTTACTGAAGCTTTCTTT CASRSGGLTEAFF TRBJ1-1 NA TRBV6-6 TRBD1
TGTGCCAGCAGATTTCGACAGGGTTGGGACCAGTACTTC CASRFRQGWDQYF TRBJ2-5 few TRBV6-5 TRBD1
TGTGCCAGCAGCCAACAAACTCCCTCCTACAATGAGCAGTTCTTC CASSQQTPSYNEQFF TRBJ2-1 NA TRBV14 NA
TGCAGCGTTGACGGGGGTTCTGGCTACACCTTC CSVDGGSGYTF TRBJ1-2 NA TRBV29-1 NA
TGTGCCAGCAGCTTAGGTCCTACGGGGGGGAACGGGGAGCTGTTTTTT CASSLGPTGGNGELFF TRBJ2-2 few TRBV11-2 TRBD2
TGCAGCGGCCCAGGAGGTGCAAGCGGGGCCTTCACTGAAGCTTTCTTT CSGPGGASGAFTEAFF TRBJ1-1 NA TRBV29-1 NA
TGTGCCAGCGGGTTCGGCACTGAAGCTTTCTTT CASGFGTEAFF TRBJ1-1 NA TRBV6-1 NA
TGTGCCACCAGCAGACGGACAGGGAGTTTGCAGCCCCAGCATTTT CATSRRTGSLQPQHF TRBJ1-5 NA TRBV15 TRBD1
TGTGCCAGCAGTCCCGGGATAATTACAGATACGCAGTATTTT CASSPGIITDTQYF TRBJ2-3 NA TRBV6-5 NA
TGCGCCAGCAGCTCCGGGACTAGGAGGCAAGAGACCCAGTACTTC CASSSGTRRQETQYF TRBJ2-5 NA TRBV5-1 TRBD2
TGCAGCGTGAAGGGACTAGCGGGCACAGATACGCAGTATTTT CSVKGLAGTDTQYF TRBJ2-3 few TRBV29-1 TRBD2
TGCGCCAGCAGCTTGGGTGGGCCGAGGAGCACAGATACGCAGTATTTT CASSLGGPRSTDTQYF TRBJ2-3 few TRBV5-1 NA
TGTGCCAGCAGTCGTGGGACAGATAATGAAAAACTGTTTTTT CASSRGTDNEKLFF TRBJ1-4 NA TRBV27 TRBD1
TGTGCCAGCAGCCCGGGGGAGGCCTACAATGAGCAGTTCTTC CASSPGEAYNEQFF TRBJ2-1 NA TRBV7-2 NA
TGTGCCAGCAGCTTAGATCGTGTTGGCTACACCTTC CASSLDRVGYTF TRBJ1-2 NA TRBV7-2 NA
TGTGCCAGCTCACCAGGTCATCTAAATGGCTTCTACGAGCAGTACTTC CASSPGHLNGFYEQYF TRBJ2-7 NA TRBV18 NA
TGCAGCGTTGTAGGCCTAGCGGGGAACGAGCAGTACTTC CSVVGLAGNEQYF TRBJ2-7 few TRBV29-1 TRBD2
TGCGCCAGCAGCCCCACAGGGGGCGATTGGAACACTGAAGCTTTCTTT CASSPTGGDWNTEAFF TRBJ1-1 NA TRBV5-1 TRBD1
TGTGCCAGCAGGGGACAGCTAGGGTTCACTGAAGCTTTCTTT CASRGQLGFTEAFF TRBJ1-1 few TRBV2 TRBD1